This T cell receptor (beta chain) came from a study of cytomegalovirus exposure and HLA in healthy donors. Study-level background: Earlier work reported 110 million or so unique TCR beta sequences from 150 million to 200 million T cells. From donors who were HLA-typed, an early data release held 70 million to 90 million unique TCRs. General study findings and limits: A later look showed TCR association rates differing by HLA locus, highest for DRB1 and lowest for HLA-C.

This CDR3 spans 13 amino acids. CDR1 and CDR2 from the germline V gene are LNHDA and SQIVND (reference sequence). The V end was cut by 6 bases, the J end by 5 bases, with 13 bases between. In the PCR, 60 Vbeta and 13 Jbeta primers were used. Measured with immunoSEQ multiplex PCR; TCRdb has only the in-frame clones, and not every one. In the table there are 150,000 to 200,000 clones, around 86% of which are singletons. This clone was observed a single time. Its antigen is not identified. This chain links TRBV19 with TRBJ1-1; D is uncertain. The sequenced sample consisted of PBMCs. The TCR comes from a man between 50 and 59 years old in good health and CMV-seropositive. CDR3 sequence reads: CASSQLSGTEAFF. The CDR3 coding sequence is TGTGCCAGTAGCCAGCTTTCGGGAACTGAAGCTTTCTTT.